The TCR beta chain described here comes from a study of control samples from healthy donors and cancer patients. Germline V lookup: CDR1 SQVTM, CDR2 ANQGSEA. With 6 bases clipped from V and 2 bases from J, the junction kept 16 bases outside the gene matches. The CDR3 runs to 17 residues. The table came from immunoSEQ multiplex PCR; TCRdb's copy has only in-frame clones and leaves some out. The table shows around 200,000 clones, with 90% to 95% occurring only once. Material for sequencing was blood. This clonotype originated in a man younger than 30 in good health. The J gene is TRBJ2-7, the V gene TRBV29-1, with 10 bases that match TRBD2. The CDR3 sequence is CSVELRPTSGHTYEQYF. CDR3 nucleotide sequence: TGCAGCGTAGAACTTCGACCGACTAGCGGGCACACCTACGAGCAGTACTTC.